Following are 18 T cell receptor beta chains from one sample sequenced in a study of control samples from healthy donors and cancer patients. Libraries were prepared by immunoSEQ multiplex PCR; TCRdb keeps only in-frame clonotypes and omits some of them. The sample has about 220,000 clones; over 90% are singletons. Sequencing was carried out using blood. Receptors originate from a man aged 45 to 65 in good health.

The chain joins TRBV18 to TRBJ2-2; tentatively, D is TRBD1 (5 bases). The V gene's germline CDR1 is KGHSH and CDR2 LQKENI. Between the trimmed V and J ends, which lost 2 bases and 0 bases, there was a span of 16 bases. The CDR3 is 18 amino acids. Written as DNA, the CDR3 is TGTGCCAGCTCACCAAAAGGTTCGACAGCGACGAACACCGGGGAGCTGTTTTTT. This gives the protein CASSPKGSTATNTGELFF.

The gene calls are TRBV19 and TRBJ1-4; possible D gene TRBD1, 5 bases. Trimming pared 2 bases from V and 6 bases from J, leaving 7 bases between. CDR1 is LNHDA and CDR2 is SQIVND in the germline V gene (reference sequence). This CDR3 region has 13 residues. CDR3 loop: CASSIRGDEKLFF. The CDR3 coding sequence is TGTGCCAGTAGTATAAGGGGTGATGAAAAACTGTTTTTT.

This clone has a single count. This chain uses TRBV2 with TRBJ2-7, with TRBD1 as a possible D gene (5 bases). Trimming stripped 0 bases from V and 3 bases from J, with 15 bases between. This CDR3 region has 16 residues. Germline V gene data show CDR1 as SNHLY and CDR2 as FYNNEI. DNA for the CDR3: TGTGCCAGCAGTGAAGCGCGAGACAGTGGAATCTACGAGCAGTACGTC. Translating gives CASSEARDSGIYEQYV.

The chain employs TRBV15 and TRBJ2-1; possible D gene TRBD2, 6 bases. V was clipped by 4 bases and J by 1 base, with 20 bases between them. Germline V CDR1 and CDR2: LNHNV, YYDKDF (reference sequence). This CDR3 comprises 18 residues. This chain's CDR3 is CATSILQARGVSYNEQFF. The DNA for the CDR3 is TGTGCCACCAGCATTCTCCAGGCGCGGGGAGTATCCTACAATGAGCAGTTCTTC.

The CDR3 region is CASSPRGGGQGSYNSPLHF. The CDR3 DNA reads TGTGCCAGCAGCCCCCGAGGTGGGGGACAGGGGTCCTATAATTCACCCCTCCACTTT. The chain employs TRBV7-8 and TRBJ1-6; 10 bases match TRBD1. The CDR3 consists of 19 residues. With V trimmed by 5 bases and J by 1 base, 11 bases remained unmatched. Germline V gene data show CDR1 as SGHVS and CDR2 as FQNEAQ.

This clone came up once. This chain links TRBV6-6 with TRBJ2-7; TRBD2 might be the D (6 bases). This CDR3 is 13 amino acids long. V dropped 6 bases and J dropped 6 bases, with 15 bases sitting between them. Germline V CDR1 and CDR2: MNHNY, SVGAGI (reference sequence). CDR3 amino acids: CASSPREAREQYF. CDR3 nucleotides: TGTGCCAGCAGCCCCAGGGAGGCTCGCGAGCAGTACTTC.

The chain joins TRBV6-1 to TRBJ2-2, with TRBD2 matching over 10 bases. Germline V CDR1 and CDR2: MNHNS, SASEGT. The junction had 8 bases not matched to a gene; V was cut back by 4 bases and J by 6 bases. This CDR3 is 16 amino acids long. CDR3 DNA: TGTGCCAGCAGTGCTTTCAGCGGGGGGGTAGCCGGGGAGCTGTTTTTT. Translating it yields CASSAFSGGVAGELFF.

The chain is built from TRBV15 and TRBJ2-3, with 7 positions matching TRBD2. CDR3 length: 15 residues. Germline V CDR1 and CDR2: LNHNV, YYDKDF (reference sequence). V lost 2 bases and J lost 5; bases outside the gene matches: 7. The CDR3 DNA sequence: TGTGCCACCAGCAGAACCCGATCGGGGGGAGATACGCAGTATTTT. Protein sequence: CATSRTRSGGDTQYF.

In this sample, this clone turned up a few times. This rearrangement joins TRBV9 to TRBJ1-1; possible D gene TRBD1, 6 bases. CDR3 length equals 15 residues. Germline V gene data show CDR1 as SGDLS and CDR2 as YYNGEE. The V and J ends lost 0 bases and 4 bases respectively, with 13 bases between them. CDR3 residues: CASSVEQGMGTEAFF. CDR3 bases: TGTGCCAGCAGCGTAGAGCAGGGGATGGGCACTGAAGCTTTCTTT. The full variable domain, in which reference TRBV9 and TRBJ1-1 provide the parts outside the CDR3, is DSGVTQTPKHLITATGQRVTLRCSPRSGDLSVYWYQQSLDQGLQFLIQYYNGEERAKGNILERFSAQQFPDLHSELNLSSLELGDSALYFCASSVEQGMGTEAFFGQGTRLTVV.

The gene calls are TRBV6-6 and TRBJ1-5; D is perhaps TRBD1 (6 bases). Deletions cut 7 bases from V and 0 bases from J, with 10 bases between. CDR1 is MNHNY and CDR2 is SVGAGI in the germline V gene (reference sequence). CDR3 length: 14 amino acids. The DNA of the CDR3 is TGTGCCAGCACGGACAGCATTAGCAATCAGCCCCAGCATTTT. Residues: CASTDSISNQPQHF.

CDR3 nucleotide sequence: TGTGCCAGCAGCCTACCTAGGACGGTTCTGAACACTGAAGCTTTCTTT. Translated, it gives CASSLPRTVLNTEAFF. The chain employs TRBV11-2 and TRBJ1-1; D is uncertain. V lost 5 bases and J 0 bases, leaving 16 bases between the germline ends. Germline assignment: CDR1 SGHAT and CDR2 FQNNGV. This CDR3 comprises 16 residues.

J is TRBJ2-3 and V is TRBV29-1; D gene uncertain. Germline values: CDR1 SQVTM, CDR2 ANQGSEA. The V end was cut by 1 base, the J end by 4 bases, with 15 bases between. The CDR3 runs 15 residues. This CDR3 reads CSVEASPPGPDTQYF. CDR3 DNA: TGCAGCGTTGAAGCCAGCCCCCCTGGGCCAGATACGCAGTATTTT.

V usage is TRBV25-1 and J usage is TRBJ1-6; possible D gene TRBD1, 6 bases. Germline CDR1 and CDR2: MGHDK and SYGVNS. V shed 0 bases and J shed 5 bases, with 11 bases lying between them. The CDR3 has 16 amino acids. The CDR3 DNA sequence: TGTGCCAGCAGTGAATATGGGGGGGCAAATAATTCACCCCTCCACTTT. Protein: CASSEYGGANNSPLHF.

The chain employs TRBV5-1 and TRBJ1-2; 10 bases align to TRBD1. Per the germline V gene, CDR1 is SGHRS and CDR2 is YFSETQ. The CDR3 is 14 amino acids. J was trimmed by 7 bases and V by 1 base; bases with no gene match: 4. In DNA, the CDR3 is TGCGCCAGCAGCTTGTTGACAGGGGGCCGTGGCTACACCTTC. Translating it yields CASSLLTGGRGYTF.

V gene TRBV6-5 combines with J gene TRBJ1-6, with D maybe TRBD1 (5 bases). Germline assignment: CDR1 MNHEY and CDR2 SVGAGI. The CDR3 sequence is 15 residues long. The V gene lost 6 bases and the J gene lost 10 bases, with 19 bases spanning the gap. CDR3: CASSDLWGGGSPLHF. For the CDR3, the DNA is TGTGCCAGCAGCGACCTATGGGGCGGTGGGTCACCCCTCCACTTT.

V is TRBV9 and J is TRBJ2-1; D might be TRBD1 (6 bases). Deletions cut 2 bases from V and 3 bases from J, with 9 bases between. CDR3 length: 14 residues. The germline V gene has CDR1 SGDLS and CDR2 YYNGEE. The CDR3 DNA is TGTGCCAGCAGCGTTGGGACACACTACAATGAGCAGTTCTTC. Protein sequence: CASSVGTHYNEQFF.

The chain carries TRBV6-5 and TRBJ2-5; D remains ambiguous. The CDR3 spans 12 residues. Per germline, CDR1 MNHEY and CDR2 SVGAGI. The ends were cut back, 1 base at V and 4 bases at J, with 4 bases in the middle. The CDR3 bases are TGTGCCAGCAGTTACTACGGAGAGACCCAGTACTTC. It yields the protein CASSYYGETQYF.

The V gene is TRBV18, the J gene TRBJ1-1, with D possibly being TRBD1 (5 bases). With 5 bases removed from V and 5 bases from J, the gap between germline ends came to 12 bases. Germline assignment: CDR1 KGHSH and CDR2 LQKENI. CDR3 length: 13 residues. CDR3 nucleotide sequence: TGTGCCAGCTCAGCCGTGGGGGGAACTGAAGCTTTCTTT. It codes for CASSAVGGTEAFF.